This T cell receptor (beta chain) was sequenced in a study of CD8 T cells in ankylosing spondylitis. The study's findings and limits: Disease-linked clones were CD8+ and relatively rare in peripheral blood. Eight or nine highly homologous variants formed a TCR beta motif that appeared characteristic of ankylosing spondylitis blood. Past studies reported some motif variants in reactive arthritis synovial fluid and blood.

Germline V gene sequence: CDR1 SGHRS, CDR2 YFSETQ. CDR3 length equals 16 residues. V gave up 5 bases and J gave up 0 bases; unmatched junction bases: 6. Comment on this clonotype: Its antigen is undetermined.

Using quantitative 5'-RACE with molecular barcodes, the authors made TCR beta libraries. MiXCR, applied by TCRdb to the 5' RACE reads, yields one record per CDR3 protein. The data show approximately 300,000 distinct CDR3 sequences, approximately 8.2% seen once. The chain recombines TRBV5-1 with TRBJ2-2; 8 bases align to TRBD2. This clonotype was obtained from a male donor with ankylosing spondylitis. The sample comprised blood, either unsorted or a sorted T cell fraction (not recorded which). The CDR3 spells CASSRTSGANTGELFF. The CDR3 nucleotides are TGCGCCAGCAGTCGCACTAGCGGAGCGAACACCGGGGAGCTGTTTTTT.